What follows describes a single TCR beta chain. The antigen remains undetermined. This entry comes from a study of cytomegalovirus exposure and HLA in healthy donors. Study in general: Among the 400 or so donors who were genotyped, 81% fell in the genetic ancestry cluster that is associated with self-reported Caucasian donors.

The CDR3 loop spans 15 amino acids. CDR1 LGHNA and CDR2 YSLEER come from the germline V gene. Trimming stripped 2 bases from V and 3 bases from J, with 12 bases between. Findings and limits, study-wide: TCR beta sequences numbering over 15,000 were associated with HLA alleles at 0.05 false discovery rate in a later analysis.

Primers: 60 Vbeta forward and 13 Jbeta reverse. The method was immunoSEQ multiplex PCR; TCRdb's version includes in-frame clones alone and lacks a portion of them. Among some 200,000 clones listed, around 79% were seen once. The source is a girl between 5 and 17 years old in good health and CMV-seropositive. The V gene is TRBV4-3, the J gene TRBJ2-3, with a weak D call TRBD2 (6 bases). The material sequenced was PBMCs. CDR3 nucleotides: TGCGCCAGCAGCCAACCCCACGGGGGAACAGATACGCAGTATTTT. Translation: CASSQPHGGTDTQYF.